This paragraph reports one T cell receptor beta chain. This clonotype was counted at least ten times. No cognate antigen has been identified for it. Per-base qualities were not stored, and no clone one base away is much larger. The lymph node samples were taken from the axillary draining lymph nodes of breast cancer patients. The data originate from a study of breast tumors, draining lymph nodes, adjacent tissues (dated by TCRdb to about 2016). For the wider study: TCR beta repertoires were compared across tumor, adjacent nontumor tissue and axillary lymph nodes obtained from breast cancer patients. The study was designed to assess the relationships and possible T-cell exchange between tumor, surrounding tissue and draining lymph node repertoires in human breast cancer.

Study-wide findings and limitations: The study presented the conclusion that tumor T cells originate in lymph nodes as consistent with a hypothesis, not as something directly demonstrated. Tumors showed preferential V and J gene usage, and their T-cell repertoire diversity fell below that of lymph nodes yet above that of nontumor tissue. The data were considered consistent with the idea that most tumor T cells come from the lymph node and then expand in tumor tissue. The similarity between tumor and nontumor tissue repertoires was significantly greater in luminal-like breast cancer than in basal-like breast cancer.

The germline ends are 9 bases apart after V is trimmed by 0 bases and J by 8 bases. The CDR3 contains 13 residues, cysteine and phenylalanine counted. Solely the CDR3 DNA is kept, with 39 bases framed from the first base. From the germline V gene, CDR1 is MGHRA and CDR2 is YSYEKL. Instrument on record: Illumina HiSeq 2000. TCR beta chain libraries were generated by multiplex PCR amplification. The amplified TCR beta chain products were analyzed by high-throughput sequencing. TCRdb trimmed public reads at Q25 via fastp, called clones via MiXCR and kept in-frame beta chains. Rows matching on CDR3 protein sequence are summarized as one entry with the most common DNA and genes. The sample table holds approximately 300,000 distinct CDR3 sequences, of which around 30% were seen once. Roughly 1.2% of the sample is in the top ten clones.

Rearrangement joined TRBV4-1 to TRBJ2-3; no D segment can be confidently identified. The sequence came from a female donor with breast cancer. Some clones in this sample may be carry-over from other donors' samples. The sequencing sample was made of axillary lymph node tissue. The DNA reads TGCGCCAGCAGCCAAGACTTCTGGGGTACGCAGTATTTT. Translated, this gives CASSQDFWGTQYF.